One and the same sample provided the 15 T cell receptor beta chains below, sequenced in a study of patients and donors after allogeneic stem cell transplantation. TCRdb re-derived calls from the RT-PCR reads in MiXCR, one entry per CDR3 protein. The sample gives 900,000 to 1,000,000 distinct CDR3 sequences, roughly 18% of which show up once; 5.5% to 6.5% is in the top ten. What was sequenced was blood, either unsorted or a sorted T cell fraction (not recorded which). These receptors were collected from a human donor who was either an allogeneic HSCT recipient or a stem cell or donor lymphocyte infusion donor (not recorded which). It is not recorded whose cells these are; they may come from a transplant donor.

J is TRBJ2-3 and V is TRBV12-3 or TRBV12-4; 8 bases line up with TRBD1. This CDR3 is 15 amino acids long. Trimming took 1 base from V and 3 from J; bases not matched to a gene: 3. DNA for the CDR3: TGTGCCAGCAGTTTAGAGGACAGGGAAACAGATACGCAGTATTTT. As protein: CASSLEDRETDTQYF.

This clonotype was counted between two and nine times. This chain connects TRBV12-3 or TRBV12-4 to TRBJ2-2, with D perhaps TRBD2 (6 bases). The V end was cut by 7 bases, the J end by 8 bases, with 17 bases between. CDR3 size: 14 residues. The CDR3 loop reads CASTGTLSLGELFF. The CDR3 nucleotides read TGTGCCAGCACCGGGACTTTGTCGTTGGGGGAGCTGTTTTTT.

This clonotype showed up just a few times. The genes are TRBV24-1 and TRBJ2-3; 11 bases match TRBD2. V shed 4 bases and J 4 bases; nucleotides not matched to a gene: 9. The CDR3 contains 17 residues. Germline V gives CDR1 KGHDR, CDR2 SFDVKD. For the CDR3, the DNA is TGTGCCACCAGTGACCCTGGACTAGCGGGCTACCCAGATACGCAGTATTTT. The encoded protein is CATSDPGLAGYPDTQYF.

The rearrangement links TRBV21-1 to TRBJ1-2; TRBD1 is the table's D call and was not checked against the DNA. TRBV21-1 constitutes a pseudogene. CDR3 length: 15 residues. This chain's CDR3 is CASSSTGELNYGYTF. The CDR3 bases are TGTGCCAGCAGCAGTACAGGGGAGCTTAACTATGGCTACACCTTC.

This clonotype has a handful of counts. This chain uses TRBV9 with TRBJ2-7, with D uncertain. There are 13 residues in the CDR3. Germline V gene data show CDR1 as SGDLS and CDR2 as YYNGEE. Deletions cut 2 bases from V and 7 bases from J, with 13 bases between. The CDR3 DNA follows: TGTGCCAGCAGCGTCGGTACTACGTTGGAGCAGTACTTC. Residues: CASSVGTTLEQYF.

The chain is built from TRBV6-1 and TRBJ2-4; 11 bases fit TRBD2. Germline V gives CDR1 MNHNS, CDR2 SASEGT. CDR3 size: 15 residues. Losses at the gene ends were 6 bases for V and 0 bases for J; bases not matched to a gene: 1. CDR3 in amino acids: CASRGLAVAKNIQYF. The CDR3 coding sequence is TGTGCCAGCAGGGGACTAGCGGTAGCCAAAAACATTCAGTACTTC.

In its sample, this clonotype was seen a few times. The CDR3 bases are TGTGCCAGCAGCCCCCAAGCCGCTACCGGGGAGCTGTTTTTT. Amino acid sequence: CASSPQAATGELFF. V usage is TRBV9 and J usage is TRBJ2-2, with unresolved D. Between the trimmed V and J ends, which lost 4 bases and 5 bases, there was a span of 12 bases. Germline assignment: CDR1 SGDLS and CDR2 YYNGEE. CDR3 size: 14 residues. The complete variable domain, with remaining parts taken from reference TRBV9 and TRBJ2-2, reads DSGVTQTPKHLITATGQRVTLRCSPRSGDLSVYWYQQSLDQGLQFLIQYYNGEERAKGNILERFSAQQFPDLHSELNLSSLELGDSALYFCASSPQAATGELFFGEGSRLTVL.

This clonotype has only a few counts. The chain employs TRBV7-2 and TRBJ1-6, with D perhaps matching TRBD1 (5 bases). This CDR3 region has 14 residues. Germline V gene lookup returns CDR1 SGHTA and CDR2 FQGNSA. With 5 bases removed from V and 7 bases from J, the gap between germline ends came to 12 bases. CDR3 sequence: CASSPSGPNSPLHF. In DNA form, the CDR3 reads TGTGCCAGCAGCCCCTCGGGGCCGAATTCACCCCTCCACTTT.

Here the CDR3 reads CATSRGGTNSNQPQHF. The CDR3 DNA reads TGTGCCACCAGCAGAGGGGGGACAAATAGCAATCAGCCCCAGCATTTT. The rearrangement joins TRBV15 to TRBJ1-5; D is possibly TRBD1 (6 bases). Trimming removed 1 base from V and 0 bases from J, with 10 bases in between. The CDR3 has 16 residues. Germline V gives CDR1 LNHNV, CDR2 YYDKDF (reference sequence).

Only a few counts were recorded for this clonotype. A junction end diverges from the germline sequence, so it may reflect a read error. V gene TRBV7-7 combines with J gene TRBJ1-1, with D possibly matching TRBD1 (6 bases). Germline V lookup: CDR1 SSHAT, CDR2 FNYEAQ (reference sequence). CDR3 length: 15 residues. CDR3 in amino acids: CASSLRQVGDTEAFF. CDR3 sequence (DNA): TGTGCTAGCAGCTTAAGACAGGTGGGGGACACTGAAGCTTTCTTT.

In its sample, this clonotype was seen a few times. The rearrangement joins TRBV2 to TRBJ2-1; unclear D gene. CDR1 is SNHLY, CDR2 FYNNEI, per germline. The CDR3 is 13 residues long. V was trimmed by 7 bases and J by 3 bases, leaving 10 bases between them. The CDR3 DNA reads TGTGCCAGCAAACCCGGACGCTACAATGAGCAGTTCTTC. It specifies CASKPGRYNEQFF.

This chain connects TRBV20-1 to TRBJ1-4; D unresolved. V gave up 6 bases and J gave up 1 base, with 12 bases separating them. There are 14 residues in the CDR3. Germline V gene data show CDR1 as DFQATT and CDR2 as SNEGSKA (reference sequence). The CDR3 sequence: CSAKTRGTNEKLFF. In DNA, the CDR3 is TGCAGTGCGAAGACCCGGGGAACTAATGAAAAACTGTTTTTT.

The table lists this clonotype with a few counts. V and J are TRBV20-1 and TRBJ2-4; D not certain. The CDR3 runs 14 residues. The germline V gene encodes CDR1 DFQATT and CDR2 SNEGSKA (reference sequence). The germline V and J ends were trimmed by 3 bases and 0 bases, with 9 bases remaining between them. CDR3: CSASGTLAKNIQYF. The CDR3 DNA follows: TGCAGTGCTAGCGGTACCCTAGCCAAAAACATTCAGTACTTC.

This clonotype was counted a few times. The chain joins TRBV4-1 to TRBJ1-1, with D uncertain. The germline V gene encodes CDR1 MGHRA and CDR2 YSYEKL. Trimming cost V 4 bases and J 1 base, with 13 bases left between them. The CDR3 runs to 15 residues. CDR3 in DNA: TGCGCCAGCAGCCCCACCGCCTGGGGGAACACTGAAGCTTTCTTT. Translation gives CASSPTAWGNTEAFF.

This clonotype has only a few counts. V gene TRBV20-1 combines with J gene TRBJ2-7; D gene unclear. This CDR3 has 13 amino acids. The germline V gene encodes CDR1 DFQATT and CDR2 SNEGSKA (reference sequence). Trimming removed 1 base from V and 4 bases from J, with 11 bases in between. This chain's CDR3 is CSARASLEYEQYF. CDR3 DNA: TGCAGTGCTAGAGCAAGTCTAGAGTACGAGCAGTACTTC.